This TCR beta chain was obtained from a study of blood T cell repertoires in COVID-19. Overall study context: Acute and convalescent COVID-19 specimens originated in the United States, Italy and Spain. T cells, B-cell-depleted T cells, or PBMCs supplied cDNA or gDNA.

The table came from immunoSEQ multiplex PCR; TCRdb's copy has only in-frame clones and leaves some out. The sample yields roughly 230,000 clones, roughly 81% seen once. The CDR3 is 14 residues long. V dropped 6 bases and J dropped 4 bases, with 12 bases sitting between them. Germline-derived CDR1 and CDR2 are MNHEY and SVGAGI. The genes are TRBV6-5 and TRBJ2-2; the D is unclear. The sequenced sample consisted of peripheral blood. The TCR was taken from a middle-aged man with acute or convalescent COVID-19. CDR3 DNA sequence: TGTGCCAGCAGCCGAACCGGTGGCACCGGGGAGCTGTTTTTT. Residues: CASSRTGGTGELFF.